The 15 T cell receptor beta chains given below trace back to one sample, sequenced in a study of CXCR3-negative and CXCR3-positive naive CD8 T cells. 5' RACE that incorporated UMI labels was used to prepare the TRB cDNA libraries. TCRdb reprocessed the 5' RACE reads and reports one entry per CDR3 protein, with no DNA. Its table records about 120,000 distinct CDR3 sequences. Input material: naive CXCR3- CD8+ T cells from blood. Subset of the sample: CD45RO-CCR7+CD27+CD95- naive CD8+ T cells lacking CXCR3 (TNR3-). The origin of the receptors is a human donor in good health. Some clones in this sample may be carry-over from other donors' samples.

The rearrangement links TRBV2 to TRBJ2-7; the D gene TCRdb calls, TRBD1, cannot be checked with no DNA. Germline CDR1 is SNHLY and CDR2 is FYNNEI. This CDR3 has 14 residues. The CDR3: CASSGLTGTDEQYF.

V gene TRBV24-1 combines with J gene TRBJ2-1; TCRdb's D gene call, TRBD1, goes unchecked for lack of DNA. Germline assignment: CDR1 KGHDR and CDR2 SFDVKD. The CDR3 consists of 14 residues. This CDR3 reads CATSGQGRFGEQFF.

The chain uses TRBV20-1 and TRBJ2-7; lacking DNA, the TRBD1 call made by TCRdb goes unchecked. Germline CDR1 DFQATT, CDR2 SNEGSKA (reference sequence). CDR3 length: 13 residues. CDR3 amino acids: CSARDRGRYEQYF.

The J gene is TRBJ2-7, the V gene TRBV4-3. The CDR3 is 16 residues long. CDR1 is LGHNA and CDR2 is YSLEER in the germline V gene. The CDR3 sequence: CASSQDASRFSYEQYF.

The chain employs TRBV5-1 and TRBJ2-7. The CDR3 is 16 amino acids. In germline, CDR1 is SGHRS, CDR2 YFSETQ. The CDR3 sequence is CASSLSSWEGPYEQYF.

This chain connects TRBV29-1 to TRBJ1-1. Germline V lookup: CDR1 SQVTM, CDR2 ANQGSEA. The CDR3 length is 12 residues. This CDR3 is CSVEGGDTEAFF.

The rearrangement uses TRBV28 and TRBJ2-3; TCRdb picks TRBD2, but there is no DNA to check that call. This CDR3 is built from 15 residues. CDR1 and CDR2 (germline): MDHEN, SYDVKM. CDR3 protein: CASRLSGPGGDTQYF.

The V gene is TRBV6-6, the J gene TRBJ2-7; TCRdb proposes TRBD2, but this gene call is untestable without DNA. This CDR3 is built from 15 residues. Germline V CDR1 and CDR2: MNHNY, SVGAGI (reference sequence). The CDR3 loop is CASSPGLAGLYEQYF.

V gene TRBV29-1 combines with J gene TRBJ2-7; TCRdb selects TRBD1, and the lack of DNA leaves this call unchecked. The CDR3 consists of 11 residues. The germline V gene encodes CDR1 SQVTM and CDR2 ANQGSEA. The CDR3 is CSVVQGIEQYF.

The chain uses TRBV29-1 and TRBJ2-5; the TCRdb D gene call, TRBD1, has no DNA to confirm it. The CDR3 spans 13 residues. Germline lookup yields CDR1 SQVTM and CDR2 ANQGSEA. The CDR3 sequence: CSVEGGREETQYF.

The gene calls are TRBV2 and TRBJ1-6. CDR1 is SNHLY, CDR2 FYNNEI, per germline. The CDR3 consists of 14 residues. This CDR3 is CASKRDSGDSPLHF.

V usage is TRBV12-3 or TRBV12-4 and J usage is TRBJ1-6; lacking DNA, the TRBD1 call made by TCRdb goes unchecked. This CDR3 is built from 19 residues. The CDR3 here is CASSLRTGLRAYYNSPLHF.

This chain connects TRBV29-1 to TRBJ1-3. The CDR3 extends over 12 amino acids. CDR1 is SQVTM, CDR2 ANQGSEA, per germline. The CDR3 sequence is CSARASGNTIYF.

The gene calls are TRBV20-1 and TRBJ2-5. Germline assignment: CDR1 DFQATT and CDR2 SNEGSKA (reference sequence). The length of the CDR3 is 14 residues. The CDR3 sequence is CSASGSAYQETQYF.

The chain couples TRBV28 to TRBJ2-7; checking the TCRdb D call of TRBD2 is not possible without DNA. Per germline, CDR1 MDHEN and CDR2 SYDVKM. The CDR3 sequence is 14 residues long. The CDR3 here is CASSLAETPREQYF.